One and the same sample provided the 2 T cell receptor beta chains below, sequenced in a study of blood T cell repertoires in COVID-19. Some clones are missing from TCRdb's copy, which holds only in-frame ones; the method was immunoSEQ multiplex PCR. The sample shows about 220,000 clones, around 89% of them seen only once. The sample taken for sequencing was PBMCs or T cells enriched from blood (not recorded which). Every receptor here comes from a woman younger than 45 who had recovered from COVID-19.

The chain joins TRBV2 to TRBJ2-5; D gene unclear. Looked up from germline, CDR1 is SNHLY and CDR2 is FYNNEI. The V and J ends lost 9 bases and 2 bases respectively, with 13 bases between them. The CDR3 is 13 residues long. CDR3 in DNA: TGTGCCAGTCTCCTAGGCTATCAAGAGACCCAGTACTTC. Its protein product is CASLLGYQETQYF. The full variable domain, with the rest looked up from reference TRBV2 and TRBJ2-5, is EPEVTQTPSHQVTQMGQEVILRCVPISNHLYFYWYRQILGQKVEFLVSFYNNEISEKSEIFDDQFSVERPDGSNFTLKIRSTKLEDSAMYFCASLLGYQETQYFGPGTRLLVL.

Points on this clone: One junction end disagrees with the germline gene, perhaps due to a read error. The sample has other DNA sequences that encode this CDR3 too. V is TRBV7-7 and J is TRBJ2-1, with TRBD1 as a possible D gene (6 bases). The CDR3 has 15 amino acids. Germline V lookup: CDR1 SSHAT, CDR2 FNYEAQ (reference sequence). The CDR3 coding sequence is TGTGCTAGCAGCCCGGACAGTAGCTCCTACAATGAGCAGTTCTTC. It is translated as CASSPDSSSYNEQFF.